This passage covers 10 T cell receptor beta chains from one sample sequenced in a study of blood T cell repertoires in COVID-19. The repertoire was sequenced with immunoSEQ multiplex PCR; TCRdb's copy has only in-frame clones and lacks some. This table has hundreds of thousands of clones, roughly 90% appearing once. Material: peripheral blood. All receptors derive from a man in his 60s who had recovered from COVID-19.

The chain links TRBV28 to TRBJ2-7; perhaps TRBD1 as D (5 bases). Germline assignment: CDR1 MDHEN and CDR2 SYDVKM. This CDR3 is 12 amino acids long. V was pared by 7 bases and J by 2 bases, with 9 bases between. CDR3 sequence reads: CASTSDTYEQYV. CDR3 DNA sequence: TGTGCCAGCACCTCGGACACCTACGAGCAGTACGTC.

V gene TRBV19 combines with J gene TRBJ1-6; unclear D gene. Deletions cut 8 bases from V and 7 bases from J, with 15 bases between. The CDR3 sequence is 14 residues long. The germline CDR1 and CDR2 sequences are LNHDA and SQIVND (reference sequence). The CDR3 region is CASSSQADNSPLHF. CDR3 in DNA: TGTGCCAGTTCATCCCAGGCCGACAATTCACCCCTCCACTTT.

This chain connects TRBV5-1 to TRBJ2-3; the match to TRBD1 covers 10 bases. This CDR3 region has 15 residues. Unmatched junction bases numbered 3, after V lost 4 bases and J lost 1 base. In germline, CDR1 is SGHRS, CDR2 YFSETQ. The DNA for the CDR3 is TGCGCCAGCAGCAGTGGGACAGGGGGCACAGATACGCAGTATTTT. This translates into CASSSGTGGTDTQYF. The whole variable domain, filled in from reference TRBV5-1 and TRBJ2-3, reads KAGVTQTPRYLIKTRGQQVTLSCSPISGHRSVSWYQQTPGQGLQFLFEYFSETQRNKGNFPGRFSGRQFSNSRSEMNVSTLELGDSALYLCASSSGTGGTDTQYFGPGTRLTVL.

V usage is TRBV5-1 and J usage is TRBJ2-2; 10 bases are a match to TRBD2. The germline V gene has CDR1 SGHRS and CDR2 YFSETQ. This CDR3 spans 18 amino acids. Trimming took 4 bases from V and 1 from J; bases not matched to a gene: 10. This chain's CDR3 is CASSVTVSSGGNTGELFF. CDR3 DNA: TGCGCCAGCAGCGTGACGGTTTCTAGCGGGGGGAACACCGGGGAGCTGTTTTTT.

A few counts support this clone. The J gene is TRBJ1-2, the V gene TRBV19, with TRBD1 matching 12 bases. The CDR3 is 16 amino acids. Germline V gene data show CDR1 as LNHDA and CDR2 as SQIVND (reference sequence). Unmatched junction bases numbered 8, after V lost 6 bases and J lost 3 bases. The CDR3 DNA reads as TGTGCCAGTAGCGAAACCGGGACAGGGGGCGACTATGGCTACACCTTC. This gives the protein CASSETGTGGDYGYTF.

The rearrangement links TRBV20-1 to TRBJ1-6, with 8 bases fitting TRBD1. This CDR3 is built from 15 residues. The V gene's germline CDR1 is DFQATT and CDR2 SNEGSKA (reference sequence). Germline trimming cut 3 bases from V and 7 bases from J; bases unmatched to any gene: 8. CDR3 DNA: TGCAGTGCTAGTCTACCACGGACAGGGAATTCACCCCTCCACTTT. This sequence encodes CSASLPRTGNSPLHF.

The chain combines TRBV29-1 with TRBJ2-7; 12 bases agree with TRBD1. CDR1 is SQVTM and CDR2 is ANQGSEA in the germline V gene. The CDR3 length is 14 residues. V shed 4 bases, J shed 5 bases, and the junction held 6 bases outside the gene matches. The CDR3 nucleotides read TGCAGCGTTGTGCCGGGACAGGGGGCGCACGAGCAGTACTTC. Protein sequence: CSVVPGQGAHEQYF.

This sequence joins TRBV12-3 or TRBV12-4 and TRBJ2-7; 7 bases line up with TRBD1. J lost 6 bases, V lost 7 bases, and 9 bases had no gene match. This CDR3 has 13 amino acids. CDR3 residues: CASKRGRLGEQYV. The CDR3 bases are TGTGCCAGCAAAAGGGGGCGGCTCGGCGAGCAGTACGTC.

In regard to this clone: The sample contains more than one DNA sequence encoding this CDR3. The chain employs TRBV9 and TRBJ2-5, with a tentative D call TRBD2 (6 bases). This CDR3 has 14 residues. Germline lookup yields CDR1 SGDLS and CDR2 YYNGEE. The V end lost 0 bases, the J end lost 4 bases, and 10 bases lay between the germline ends. In DNA form, the CDR3 reads TGTGCCAGCAGCGTAGGCGGGGTAGGAGAGACCCAGTACTTC. This encodes CASSVGGVGETQYF.

The rearrangement joins TRBV11-2 to TRBJ1-2, with 9 bases aligning to TRBD1. The trim removed 2 bases at V and 5 bases at J, leaving 6 bases unmatched. CDR1 SGHAT and CDR2 FQNNGV come from the germline V gene. The CDR3 spans 15 residues. The CDR3 coding sequence is TGTGCCAGCAGCTTAAGGGGCGGGACAGGGTATGGCTACACCTTC. It translates to CASSLRGGTGYGYTF. The full variable domain, completed using reference TRBV11-2 and TRBJ1-2, is EAGVAQSPRYKIIEKRQSVAFWCNPISGHATLYWYQQILGQGPKLLIQFQNNGVVDDSQLPKDRFSAERLKGVDSTLKIQPAKLEDSAVYLCASSLRGGTGYGYTFGSGTRLTVV.